These T cell receptor beta chains were read from a single sample in a study of blood T cell repertoires in COVID-19. The data were produced by immunoSEQ multiplex PCR, yet TCRdb's version contains in-frame clones alone and is incomplete. Among around 300,000 clones listed, 89% were seen once. The material sequenced was peripheral blood. Every receptor here comes from a man between 50 and 59 years old with acute or convalescent COVID-19. The CDR3 runs from the conserved cysteine through the conserved F or W. A D gene is named only where the DNA matches it firmly. Expanded clones are given a class, and other clones once, few, many or no size at all.

J gene: TRBJ2-2; clone size: once; D gene: .; V gene: TRBV7-3; CDR3 DNA: TGTGCCAGCAGCTTAGTATTTAACACCGGGGAGCTGTTTTTT; CDR3 protein: CASSLVFNTGELFF
J gene: TRBJ2-3; clone size: .; D gene: .; V gene: TRBV5-1; CDR3 DNA: TGCGCCAGCAGCTTGGATGGACTACCAACCACAGATACGCAGTATTTT; CDR3 protein: CASSLDGLPTTDTQYF
J gene: TRBJ1-5; clone size: .; D gene: TRBD1; V gene: TRBV6-8; CDR3 DNA: TGTGCCAGCAGTACGCGGCGGACAGGGCGGGACCAGCCCCAGCATTTT; CDR3 protein: CASSTRRTGRDQPQHF
J gene: TRBJ1-2; clone size: .; D gene: TRBD1; V gene: TRBV14; CDR3 DNA: TGTGCCAGCAGCCAAGAGACAGGGTACTATGGCTACACCTTC; CDR3 protein: CASSQETGYYGYTF
J gene: TRBJ2-1; clone size: once; D gene: .; V gene: TRBV27; CDR3 DNA: TGTGCCAGCAGTTTACGGGACTTCTACAATGAGCAGTTCTTC; CDR3 protein: CASSLRDFYNEQFF
J gene: TRBJ1-1; clone size: .; D gene: TRBD1; V gene: TRBV3-1/TRBV3-2; CDR3 DNA: TGTGCCAGCAGCCCGGGACAGCACACTGAAGCTTTCTTT; CDR3 protein: CASSPGQHTEAFF
J gene: TRBJ1-1; clone size: .; D gene: .; V gene: TRBV9; CDR3 DNA: TGTGCCAGCAGCGTAGGGCCGAACACTGAAGCTTTCTTT; CDR3 protein: CASSVGPNTEAFF
J gene: TRBJ1-1; clone size: .; D gene: TRBD1; V gene: TRBV9; CDR3 DNA: TGTGCCAGCAAAGGACAGGGCGCGAACACTGAAGCTTTCTTT; CDR3 protein: CASKGQGANTEAFF
J gene: TRBJ1-3; clone size: once; D gene: .; V gene: TRBV18; CDR3 DNA: TGTGCCAGCTCACGCCCAGGGGCTGGAAACACCATATATTTT; CDR3 protein: CASSRPGAGNTIYF
J gene: TRBJ1-2; clone size: .; D gene: .; V gene: TRBV2; CDR3 DNA: TGTGCCAGCAGCCGCCGCGGGGGGGGCTATGGCTACACCTTC; CDR3 protein: CASSRRGGGYGYTF
J gene: TRBJ2-3; clone size: once; D gene: .; V gene: TRBV5-1; CDR3 DNA: TGCGCCAGCAGCGATTTAAGCGGTAGCACAGATACGCAGTATTTT; CDR3 protein: CASSDLSGSTDTQYF
J gene: TRBJ2-1; clone size: .; D gene: .; V gene: TRBV29-1; CDR3 DNA: TGCAGCGGGGGGGGACAGTACTACAATGAGCAGTTCTTC; CDR3 protein: CSGGGQYYNEQFF
J gene: TRBJ1-2; clone size: many; D gene: .; V gene: TRBV5-1; CDR3 DNA: TGCGCCAGCAGCTCCTACAGCACCGATAACTATGGCTACACCTTC; CDR3 protein: CASSSYSTDNYGYTF
J gene: TRBJ2-3; clone size: .; D gene: TRBD1; V gene: TRBV2; CDR3 DNA: TGTGCCAGCAGTGAAGACAGGGGAAGGGATACGCAGTATTTT; CDR3 protein: CASSEDRGRDTQYF
J gene: TRBJ1-2; clone size: .; D gene: TRBD1; V gene: TRBV7-2; CDR3 DNA: TGTGCCAGCAGCTTAGGGGACAGGGGCTATGGCTACACCTTC; CDR3 protein: CASSLGDRGYGYTF
J gene: TRBJ1-1; clone size: .; D gene: TRBD1; V gene: TRBV12-5; CDR3 DNA: TGTGCTAGTGGTTTTAAACCCCGCCGGGACAGCGTAAGCACTGAAGCTTTCTTT; CDR3 protein: CASGFKPRRDSVSTEAFF
J gene: TRBJ2-1; clone size: .; D gene: TRBD2; V gene: TRBV14; CDR3 DNA: TGTGCCAGCAGCGAGTGGGCTAGCGGGGGAAAGAATGAGCAGTTCTTC; CDR3 protein: CASSEWASGGKNEQFF
J gene: TRBJ1-2; clone size: .; D gene: .; V gene: TRBV3-1/TRBV3-2; CDR3 DNA: TGTGCCAGCAGCCAAGATACAGGAACTAACTATGGCTACACCTTC; CDR3 protein: CASSQDTGTNYGYTF
J gene: TRBJ1-1; clone size: .; D gene: .; V gene: TRBV2; CDR3 DNA: TGTGCCAGCAGCGAGGGGGTAGCCACTGAAGCTTTCTTT; CDR3 protein: CASSEGVATEAFF
J gene: TRBJ2-1; clone size: .; D gene: TRBD1; V gene: TRBV27; CDR3 DNA: TGTGCCAGCAGTTCGGGACAGTTCAATGAGCAGTTCTTC; CDR3 protein: CASSSGQFNEQFF
J gene: TRBJ1-1; clone size: .; D gene: TRBD1; V gene: TRBV7-9; CDR3 DNA: TGTGCCAGCAGCTTAATATGGGACAGTAATCCTGAAGCTTTCTTT; CDR3 protein: CASSLIWDSNPEAFF
J gene: TRBJ2-3; clone size: few; D gene: TRBD2; V gene: TRBV30; CDR3 DNA: TGTGCCTGGAGTGTACGGACTAGCGGGATTACTCGCACAGATACGCAGTATTTT; CDR3 protein: CAWSVRTSGITRTDTQYF
J gene: TRBJ1-4; clone size: .; D gene: .; V gene: TRBV5-1; CDR3 DNA: TGCGCCAGCCGGCCGAAAGGGGATGAAAAACTGTTTTTT; CDR3 protein: CASRPKGDEKLFF
J gene: TRBJ1-6; clone size: .; D gene: .; V gene: TRBV4-1; CDR3 DNA: TGCGCCAGCAGCCAATTCGGGGGGTATAATTCACCCCTCCACTTT; CDR3 protein: CASSQFGGYNSPLHF
J gene: TRBJ2-5; clone size: .; D gene: .; V gene: TRBV18; CDR3 DNA: TGTGCCAGCTCCCCAGGGCTCCGCCAAGAGACCCAGTACTTC; CDR3 protein: CASSPGLRQETQYF
J gene: TRBJ2-1; clone size: .; D gene: TRBD2; V gene: TRBV6-5; CDR3 DNA: TGTGCCAGCAGTCTAAGAAGCGGGGACGATGAGCAGTTCTTC; CDR3 protein: CASSLRSGDDEQFF
J gene: TRBJ1-6; clone size: .; D gene: .; V gene: TRBV29-1; CDR3 DNA: TGCAGCGTGGGACTCGCCCTGGGATCACCCCTCCACTTT; CDR3 protein: CSVGLALGSPLHF
J gene: TRBJ2-7; clone size: .; D gene: TRBD1; V gene: TRBV5-1; CDR3 DNA: TGCGCCAGCAGCGTGACAGGGCTGAGCTCCTACGAGCAGTACTTC; CDR3 protein: CASSVTGLSSYEQYF
J gene: TRBJ1-2; clone size: .; D gene: .; V gene: TRBV5-5; CDR3 DNA: TGTGCCAGCAGCTTGTTCGGGGGACGGTCCGGCTACACCTTC; CDR3 protein: CASSLFGGRSGYTF
J gene: TRBJ1-5; clone size: .; D gene: .; V gene: TRBV12-5; CDR3 DNA: TGTGCTAGTGGTTCCCTGAGGGGAGGGACGCCCCAGCATTTT; CDR3 protein: CASGSLRGGTPQHF
J gene: TRBJ2-3; clone size: .; D gene: .; V gene: TRBV2; CDR3 DNA: TGTGCCAGCAGTGCGTGGGCGGGGGCGGTCACAGATACGCAGTATTTT; CDR3 protein: CASSAWAGAVTDTQYF
J gene: TRBJ1-4; clone size: .; D gene: .; V gene: TRBV19; CDR3 DNA: TGTGCCGCCGGGGGTGCAACTAATGAAAAACTGTTTTTT; CDR3 protein: CAAGGATNEKLFF
J gene: TRBJ2-7; clone size: .; D gene: .; V gene: TRBV5-1; CDR3 DNA: TGCGCCAGCAGCTTTACAGGGCAGAACTACGAGCAGTACTTC; CDR3 protein: CASSFTGQNYEQYF